These T cell receptor beta chains were read from a single sample in a study of blood T cells in healthy people across ages. One entry per CDR3 protein results from TCRdb running MiXCR on the 5' RACE reads. This sample has 1.5 million to 2 million distinct CDR3 sequences, with 28% found just once. Sequencing was done on a sample of blood. The receptors here all came from a woman in her thirties in good health. Both conserved end residues are trimmed from each CDR3. A D gene is named only where the DNA matches it firmly. Clone size is given for some rows only: seen once, a few or many times, or a class if the clone is expanded.

d_gene	abundance	j_gene	v_gene	CDR3aa
.	few	TRBJ2-3	TRBV5-1	ASSFGGEGTQY
TRBD2	.	TRBJ2-1	TRBV29-1	SVEASGRPYNEQF
TRBD1	many	TRBJ1-2	TRBV5-1	ASSIATGVNGYT
TRBD2	.	TRBJ2-3	TRBV24-1	ATSDPAGGPDTQY
.	.	TRBJ2-5	TRBV2	ASSSRGFGQQETQY
.	.	TRBJ2-1	TRBV7-9	ASSSPFDSYNEQF
TRBD1	.	TRBJ2-2	TRBV20-1	SAAGTGVTGELF
.	few	TRBJ2-5	TRBV7-9	ASSFRMGPYRDEQY
.	many	TRBJ2-7	TRBV20-1	SARRPRAGREQY
.	few	TRBJ1-2	TRBV6-2/TRBV6-3	ASSPRGTGPGNYGYT
.	.	TRBJ2-5	TRBV4-2	ASSRELAPETQY
TRBD1	few	TRBJ2-7	TRBV10-1	ASSPGGTGKHEQY
.	.	TRBJ1-2	TRBV4-3	ASSPSREYGYT
TRBD1	.	TRBJ2-1	TRBV20-1	SAQGDVLRREQF
.	.	TRBJ2-7	TRBV7-2	ASSLTSLGTYEQY
TRBD1	.	TRBJ1-5	TRBV15	ATSGWDRGTGQPQH
.	.	TRBJ2-1	TRBV20-1	SARDQQGFETQF
TRBD1	.	.	TRBV28	ASSLALDRARDIQY
.	.	TRBJ2-7	TRBV3-1	ASSQGLRFYEQY
.	few	TRBJ1-5	TRBV19	ASSITASFNQPQH
.	many	TRBJ2-1	TRBV10-3	AISESLGGWNNEQF
.	.	TRBJ1-1	TRBV7-9	ASSSARTEAF
.	many	TRBJ2-7	TRBV2	ASRTDDYEQY
.	few	TRBJ2-7	TRBV4-1	ASSPEGKGSYEQY
.	.	TRBJ1-5	TRBV20-1	SARPAGMGGNQPQH
TRBD2	many	TRBJ2-5	TRBV11-2	ASSLWALAGGRQETQY
.	few	TRBJ2-4	TRBV18	ASSPASLAKNIQY
.	.	TRBJ1-1	TRBV7-2	ASSLDKITGRTEAF
TRBD1	.	TRBJ1-1	TRBV29-1	SSTQQGATPTEAF
TRBD1	many	TRBJ2-1	TRBV6-1	ASSGPDRANEQF
.	few	TRBJ1-4	TRBV29-1	SGARDGNEKLF
.	many	TRBJ2-7	TRBV3-1	ASSQVTVAYEQY
TRBD2	many	TRBJ2-1	TRBV29-1	SVEAVPWGTSGRPNRF
.	.	.	TRBV29-1	SVEFTVAGTQY
.	.	TRBJ2-5	TRBV7-6	ASSPTAPWETQY
.	few	TRBJ2-1	TRBV5-1	ASSIGGFRSYNEQF
TRBD1	.	TRBJ2-7	TRBV2	ASSRTGGDLEQY
.	.	TRBJ2-2	TRBV4-2	ASSQEGVGELF
TRBD1	once	TRBJ1-2	TRBV5-1	ASSLGQGLGDGYT
.	few	TRBJ2-7	TRBV6-6	ASRSSGAEDYEQY
TRBD1	.	TRBJ2-3	TRBV7-6	ASSFGPGTGPNTQY
.	many	TRBJ2-7	TRBV28	ASSSGPYYEQY
.	.	TRBJ2-5	TRBV13	ASRKHRVETQY
TRBD1	many	TRBJ1-4	TRBV20-1	SAGQGMGKLF
.	many	TRBJ2-7	TRBV2	ASRTDISYEQY
TRBD1	.	TRBJ2-1	TRBV2	ASIFDRGVNNEQF
.	.	TRBJ2-3	TRBV6-5	ASIRGGTQY
.	few	TRBJ1-6	TRBV6-5	ASSYSASSGRSPLH
TRBD1	few	TRBJ1-2	TRBV12-3/TRBV12-4	ASSSGQGESGYT
.	.	TRBJ1-5	TRBV15	ATRESSNQPQH
TRBD2	few	TRBJ2-3	TRBV5-1	ASSAAGTTDTQY
.	few	TRBJ2-3	TRBV15	ATSRTRGDTQY
.	many	TRBJ2-5	TRBV6-6	ASSYPARAADQETQY
.	few	TRBJ1-1	TRBV7-6	ASSLGPTVNTEAF
.	few	.	TRBV27	ASSFPQTGEQY
.	.	TRBJ2-5	TRBV7-9	ASFGAETQY
.	.	TRBJ2-7	TRBV20-1	SADNRDNSYEQY